This is a list of T cell receptor beta chains from one sample in a study of blood T cell repertoires in COVID-19. The method was immunoSEQ multiplex PCR; TCRdb's version includes in-frame clones alone and lacks a portion of them. The sample includes 60,000 to 85,000 clones, around 90% of them seen just once. Sequencing input: peripheral blood. The receptors were gathered from a woman older than 75 with active or convalescent COVID-19. Each CDR3 is given with its conserved first and last residue. The D gene is left open where the match is weak. Clone size is shown for a subset of rows, as once, few, many or a class of expanded clone.

d_call	clone_size	j_call	v_call	cdr3_aa	cdr3_nt
TRBD1	.	TRBJ1-4	TRBV7-2	CASSLAVGDSNEKLFF	TGTGCCAGCAGCTTAGCCGTTGGGGACAGTAATGAAAAACTGTTTTTT
.	.	TRBJ1-1	TRBV6-1	CASSDLRDTEAFF	TGTGCCAGCAGTGATTTGCGGGACACTGAAGCTTTCTTT
.	.	TRBJ1-1	TRBV19	CASTERWYTEAFF	TGTGCCAGTACTGAGAGGTGGTACACTGAAGCTTTCTTT
.	.	TRBJ2-3	TRBV28	CASTLSPSSPSADTQYF	TGTGCCTCCACGCTCTCCCCCTCCTCACCCAGCGCAGATACGCAGTATTTT
TRBD2	.	TRBJ2-1	TRBV6-2/TRBV6-3	CASSTGTSGGIAYNEQFF	TGTGCCAGCAGTACGGGGACTAGCGGGGGGATTGCCTACAATGAGCAGTTCTTC
TRBD1	.	TRBJ1-2	TRBV7-2	CASSLAGQGAHGYTF	TGTGCCAGCAGCTTAGCGGGACAGGGGGCGCATGGCTACACCTTC
TRBD2	.	TRBJ2-7	TRBV3-1/TRBV3-2	CASSLRTTSGDLSYEQYF	TGTGCCAGCAGTCTTCGAACGACTAGCGGGGACCTCTCCTACGAGCAGTACTTC
.	.	TRBJ1-1	TRBV28	CASSLLASGQNTEAFF	TGTGCCAGCAGCCTATTAGCCTCCGGACAGAACACTGAAGCTTTCTTT
.	.	TRBJ1-3	TRBV7-2	CASSLTPTALGGNTIYF	TGTGCCAGCAGCTTAACCCCGACAGCGCTGGGTGGAAACACCATATATTTT
TRBD1	few	TRBJ1-2	TRBV19	CASSSTGQGDGYTF	TGTGCCAGTAGTTCGACGGGACAGGGCGATGGCTACACCTTC
.	.	TRBJ1-6	TRBV3-1/TRBV3-2	CASSQALVGGMGSPLHF	TGTGCCAGCAGCCAAGCCCTCGTAGGGGGAATGGGGTCACCCCTCCACTTT
.	.	TRBJ2-2	TRBV19	CASSIDHRNTGELFF	TGTGCCAGTAGTATAGATCATAGAAACACCGGGGAGCTGTTTTTT
.	.	TRBJ2-3	TRBV4-3	CASSQDGLGGGATDTQYF	TGCGCCAGCAGCCAAGATGGACTAGGAGGGGGTGCGACAGATACGCAGTATTTT
TRBD1	.	TRBJ1-3	TRBV7-2	CASSIRQGSSGNTIYF	TGTGCCAGCAGCATAAGACAGGGGAGCTCTGGAAACACCATATATTTT
.	.	TRBJ2-7	TRBV6-5	CASSWRPRRGSEQYF	TGTGCCAGCAGTTGGCGCCCGCGTCGGGGTTCGGAGCAGTACTTC
TRBD1	.	TRBJ2-2	TRBV11-2	CASSLDRDNTGELFF	TGTGCCAGCAGCTTGGACAGGGACAACACCGGGGAGCTGTTTTTT
TRBD1	.	TRBJ1-5	TRBV6-6	CASRDRVFRNQPQHF	TGTGCCAGCAGGGACAGGGTTTTTCGCAATCAGCCCCAGCATTTT
.	.	TRBJ2-1	TRBV5-5	CASSLPSQGNEQFF	TGTGCCAGCAGTCTTCCAAGTCAGGGGAATGAGCAGTTCTTC
.	.	TRBJ1-4	TRBV27	CASSRGATNEKLFF	TGTGCCAGCAGTCGAGGTGCAACTAATGAAAAACTGTTTTTT
.	.	TRBJ1-2	TRBV18	CASSPGSAANYGYTF	TGTGCCAGCTCACCAGGGTCGGCGGCGAACTATGGCTACACCTTC
.	.	TRBJ1-5	TRBV28	CASSLVKRGGNQPQHF	TGTGCCAGCAGTTTAGTGAAACGGGGGGGCAATCAGCCCCAGCATTTT
TRBD1	.	TRBJ2-5	TRBV10-3	CAISESRQGQETQYF	TGTGCCATCAGTGAGTCGCGACAGGGCCAAGAGACCCAGTACTTC
.	few	TRBJ1-1	TRBV18	CASSQGVGSEAFF	TGTGCCAGCTCCCAAGGGGTCGGGTCTGAAGCTTTCTTT
TRBD1	.	TRBJ2-5	TRBV10-3	CASGQVLFETQYF	TGTGCCAGCGGACAGGTTCTTTTCGAGACCCAGTACTTC
.	.	TRBJ1-6	TRBV6-1	CASSEGWGRSNSPLHF	TGTGCCAGCAGTGAAGGGTGGGGCAGATCTAATTCACCCCTCCACTTT
.	.	TRBJ2-5	TRBV20-1	CSADGQENQYF	TGCAGTGCTGACGGACAAGAGAACCAGTACTTC
TRBD1	.	TRBJ1-1	TRBV7-9	CASSTDRDTEAFF	TGTGCCAGCAGCACGGACAGGGACACTGAAGCTTTCTTT